The entry below gives a single T cell receptor (beta chain) sequence along with its context. The protocol was immunoSEQ multiplex PCR, while the TCRdb copy is restricted to in-frame clones and leaves out a portion. This repertoire shows 150,000 to 200,000 clones, roughly nine tenths found once; its top ten account for 18%. The entry originates in a study of blood T cell repertoires in COVID-19. The wider study: Acute and convalescent COVID-19 samples came from the United States, Italy and Spain.

The length of the CDR3 is 15 residues. Germline CDR1 is SGHAT and CDR2 is FQNNGV. The V and J ends lost 6 bases and 6 bases, in that order; junction bases with no gene match: 7. The rearrangement uses TRBV11-2 and TRBJ1-4; 10 bases align to TRBD1. This receptor was taken from a man aged 60-69 years with active or convalescent COVID-19. Sequencing was done on a sample of peripheral blood. This chain's CDR3 is CASRKTGTGDEKLFF. The CDR3 nucleotides are TGTGCCAGCAGGAAGACCGGGACAGGGGATGAAAAACTGTTTTTT.